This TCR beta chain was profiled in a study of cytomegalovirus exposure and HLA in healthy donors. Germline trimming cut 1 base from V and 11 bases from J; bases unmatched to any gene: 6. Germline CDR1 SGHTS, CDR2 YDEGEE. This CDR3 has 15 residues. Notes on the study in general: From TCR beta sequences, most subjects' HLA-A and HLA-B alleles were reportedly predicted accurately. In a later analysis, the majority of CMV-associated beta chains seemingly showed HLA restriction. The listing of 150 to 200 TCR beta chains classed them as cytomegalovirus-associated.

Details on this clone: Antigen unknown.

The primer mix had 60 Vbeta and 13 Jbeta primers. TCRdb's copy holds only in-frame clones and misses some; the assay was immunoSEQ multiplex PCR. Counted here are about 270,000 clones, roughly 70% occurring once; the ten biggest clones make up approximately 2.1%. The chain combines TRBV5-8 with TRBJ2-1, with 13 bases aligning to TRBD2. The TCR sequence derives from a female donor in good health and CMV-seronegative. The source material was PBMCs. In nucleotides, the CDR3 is TGTGCCAGCAGCTTGACCGGACTAGCGGGAGAAAAGCAGTTCTTC. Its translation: CASSLTGLAGEKQFF.